Given below is one T cell receptor beta chain in context. Its target is not known. The sample originates from a study of T cell responses to AZD1222 COVID-19 vaccine. Study results and limitations: Repertoire sampling was restricted to post-peak T cell response timepoints. At baseline, just five to seven AZD1222 recipients tested seropositive. White British donors predominated, females outnumbered males, and clonal diversity was possibly underestimated.

The germline V gene has CDR1 LNHDA and CDR2 SQIVND (reference sequence). The CDR3 is 16 amino acids. V lost 6 bases and J lost 4, with 21 bases in between. Sequencing used immunoSEQ multiplex PCR; TCRdb keeps in-frame clones, though not all of them. Of 42,000 or so clones in the sample, over 75% were seen once. The TCR originated in an adult who received the MenACWY meningococcal vaccine as a control. The sequenced sample was peripheral blood, obtained 28 days after the second dose of the MenACWY control vaccine. The V call is TRBV19, the J call TRBJ1-2; maybe TRBD1 (6 bases). The CDR3 DNA is TGTGCCAGTAGACACCGGTATGGGGGCCAGGGCTATGGCTACACCTTC. Translated, it gives CASRHRYGGQGYGYTF.